This T cell receptor beta chain stems from a study of blood T cell repertoires in COVID-19. The method was immunoSEQ multiplex PCR; TCRdb's version includes in-frame clones alone and lacks a portion of them. The sample consists of 200,000 to 250,000 clones, roughly 80% of them appearing once. CDR3 length: 14 residues. The ends were cut back, 0 bases at V and 8 bases at J, with 14 bases in the middle. Germline values: CDR1 SGHRS, CDR2 YFSETQ. In the 2 weeks before study entry, exposed participants met a COVID-19 case, which was PCR-confirmed or clinician-diagnosed. The chain uses TRBV5-1 and TRBJ1-2; no definite D call. Material for sequencing was PBMCs or T cells enriched from blood (not recorded which). This TCR came from a woman in her forties or fifties who had been exposed to COVID-19. CDR3 sequence (DNA): TGCGCCAGCAGCTTGGGAGAGGGTTTGTTGGGCTACACCTTC. Its protein is CASSLGEGLLGYTF.